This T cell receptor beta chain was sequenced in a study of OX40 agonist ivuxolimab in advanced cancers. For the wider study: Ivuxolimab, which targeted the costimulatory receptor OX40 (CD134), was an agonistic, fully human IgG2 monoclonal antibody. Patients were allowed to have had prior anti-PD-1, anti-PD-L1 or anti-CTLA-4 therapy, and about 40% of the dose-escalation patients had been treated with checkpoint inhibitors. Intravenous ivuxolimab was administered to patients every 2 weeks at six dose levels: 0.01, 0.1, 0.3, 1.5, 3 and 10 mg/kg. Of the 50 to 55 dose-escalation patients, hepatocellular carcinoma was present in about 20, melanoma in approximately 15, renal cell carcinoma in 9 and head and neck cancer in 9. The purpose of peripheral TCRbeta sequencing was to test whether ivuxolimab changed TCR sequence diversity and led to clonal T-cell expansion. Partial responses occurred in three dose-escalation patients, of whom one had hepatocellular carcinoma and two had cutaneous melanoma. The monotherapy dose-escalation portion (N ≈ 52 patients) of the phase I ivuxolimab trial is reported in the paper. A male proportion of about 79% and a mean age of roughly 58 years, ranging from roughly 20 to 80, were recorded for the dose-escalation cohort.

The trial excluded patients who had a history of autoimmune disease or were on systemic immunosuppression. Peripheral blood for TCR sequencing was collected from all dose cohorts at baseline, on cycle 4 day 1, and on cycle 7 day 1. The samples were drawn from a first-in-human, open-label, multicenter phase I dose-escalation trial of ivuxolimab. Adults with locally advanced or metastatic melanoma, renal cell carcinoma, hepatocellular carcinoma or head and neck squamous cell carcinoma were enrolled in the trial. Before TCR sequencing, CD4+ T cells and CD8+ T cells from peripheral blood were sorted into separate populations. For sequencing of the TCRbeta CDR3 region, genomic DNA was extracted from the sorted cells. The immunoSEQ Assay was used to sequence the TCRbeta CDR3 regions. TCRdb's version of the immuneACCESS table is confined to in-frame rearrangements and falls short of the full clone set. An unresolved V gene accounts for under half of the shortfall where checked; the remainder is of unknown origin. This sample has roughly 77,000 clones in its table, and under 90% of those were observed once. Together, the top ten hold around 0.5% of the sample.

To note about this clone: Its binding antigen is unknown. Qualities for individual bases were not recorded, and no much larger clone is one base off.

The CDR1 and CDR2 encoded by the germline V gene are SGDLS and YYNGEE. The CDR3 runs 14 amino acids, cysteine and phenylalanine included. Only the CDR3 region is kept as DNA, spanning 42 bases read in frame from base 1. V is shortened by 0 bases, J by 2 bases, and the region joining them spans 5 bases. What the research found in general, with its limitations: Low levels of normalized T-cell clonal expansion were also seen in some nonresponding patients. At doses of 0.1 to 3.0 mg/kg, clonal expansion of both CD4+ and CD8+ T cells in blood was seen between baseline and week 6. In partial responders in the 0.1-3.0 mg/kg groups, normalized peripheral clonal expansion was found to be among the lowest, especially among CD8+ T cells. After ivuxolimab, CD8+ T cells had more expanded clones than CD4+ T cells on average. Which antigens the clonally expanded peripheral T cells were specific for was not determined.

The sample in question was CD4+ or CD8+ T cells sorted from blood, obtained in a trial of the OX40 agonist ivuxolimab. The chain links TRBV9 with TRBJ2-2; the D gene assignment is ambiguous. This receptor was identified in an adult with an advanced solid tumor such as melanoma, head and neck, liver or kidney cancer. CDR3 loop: CASSVVGNTGELFF. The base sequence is TGTGCCAGCAGCGTAGTCGGCAACACCGGGGAGCTGTTTTTT. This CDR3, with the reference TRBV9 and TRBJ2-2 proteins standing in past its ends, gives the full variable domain DSGVTQTPKHLITATGQRVTLRCSPRSGDLSVYWYQQSLDQGLQFLIQYYNGEERAKGNILERFSAQQFPDLHSELNLSSLELGDSALYFCASSVVGNTGELFFGEGSRLTVL.